The 21 T cell receptor beta chains below come from one sample, sequenced in a study of control samples from healthy donors and cancer patients. Method: immunoSEQ multiplex PCR; TCRdb's copy keeps in-frame clones and lacks some. The sample lists over 85,000 clones, approximately 84% occurring once. The sample was PBMCs. The receptor set was obtained from a man between 65 and 85 years old with lung cancer.

This clone was detected only a few times. The rearrangement joins TRBV3-1 (or the pseudogene TRBV3-2) to TRBJ1-1; D not certain. The CDR3 covers 13 residues. Looked up from germline, CDR1 is LGHDT and CDR2 is YNNKEL (reference sequence). The V gene lost 7 bases and the J gene lost 4 bases, with 13 bases spanning the gap. CDR3 in DNA: TGTGCCAGCACCCGGGGAGGGAGCACTGAAGCTTTCTTT. Protein: CASTRGGSTEAFF.

This clone appeared a few times. The chain couples TRBV7-8 to TRBJ1-3, with 7 bases lining up with TRBD1. The CDR3 spans 14 residues. The germline V gene encodes CDR1 SGHVS and CDR2 FQNEAQ. Germline trimming cut 4 bases from V and 4 bases from J; bases unmatched to any gene: 4. CDR3 DNA: TGTGCCAGCAGCTCATGGACAGGAGGAAACACCATATATTTT. Its translation: CASSSWTGGNTIYF.

The chain combines TRBV12-3 or TRBV12-4 with TRBJ1-2; D remains unclear. Trimming took 3 bases from V and 1 from J, leaving 6 bases between them. The CDR3 extends over 13 amino acids. The CDR3 DNA is TGTGCCAGCAGTTTTACTGGTAACTATGGCTACACCTTC. Translation: CASSFTGNYGYTF.

The chain has TRBV12-5 and TRBJ2-1, with D tentatively TRBD1 (5 bases). V lost 5 bases, J lost 3 bases, and 14 bases lay in between. CDR1 is LGHNT and CDR2 is FRNRAP in the germline V gene. This CDR3 is 15 amino acids long. The CDR3 here is CASGKDTDVYNEQFF. The CDR3 DNA is TGTGCTAGTGGTAAGGACACGGACGTCTACAATGAGCAGTTCTTC.

J is TRBJ1-1 and V is TRBV6-5; D is possibly TRBD1 (5 bases). The CDR3 contains 13 residues. The ends were cut back, 8 bases at V and 6 bases at J, with 16 bases in the middle. Germline V gene sequence: CDR1 MNHEY, CDR2 SVGAGI. CDR3 sequence (DNA): TGTGCCAGCTCTTTGACGTGGGACGCTGAAGCTTTCTTT. This gives the protein CASSLTWDAEAFF.

V usage is TRBV5-6 and J usage is TRBJ2-7, with 7 bases that match TRBD2. The trim removed 0 bases at V and 6 bases at J, leaving 3 bases unmatched. The CDR3 is 13 amino acids. Germline lookup yields CDR1 SGHDT and CDR2 YYEEEE. CDR3 residues: CASSLVAGLEQYF. The CDR3 coding sequence is TGTGCCAGCAGCTTGGTAGCGGGCCTCGAGCAGTACTTC.

This clone was counted a single time. The chain combines TRBV10-3 with TRBJ1-4, with D tentatively TRBD1 (6 bases). Per the germline V gene, CDR1 is ENHRY and CDR2 is SYGVKD. This CDR3 comprises 15 residues. Trimming cost V 6 bases and J 8 bases, with 19 bases left between them. The DNA for the CDR3 is TGTGCCATCAGCGGGGGGGCCAGGTCGATGGAAAAACTGTTTTTT. As protein: CAISGGARSMEKLFF.

The gene calls are TRBV21-1 and TRBJ2-5; TRBD2, as called in the table, went unchecked against the DNA. TRBV21-1 is marked as a pseudogene. This CDR3 is 17 amino acids long. CDR3 loop: CASSKGEGARGFGTQYF. CDR3 DNA sequence: TGTGCCAGCAGCAAAGGGGAGGGCGCGAGGGGTTTCGGGACCCAGTACTTC.

J is TRBJ1-5 and V is TRBV9; 11 nucleotides match TRBD1. Germline assignment: CDR1 SGDLS and CDR2 YYNGEE. This CDR3 is built from 14 residues. V was clipped by 4 bases and J by 6 bases; unmatched bases: 3. The CDR3 sequence: CASSTGTGGQPQHF. The CDR3, as DNA: TGTGCCAGCAGCACCGGGACAGGGGGTCAGCCCCAGCATTTT.

J is TRBJ1-2 and V is TRBV7-8, with D maybe TRBD1 (6 bases). The V gene's germline CDR1 is SGHVS and CDR2 FQNEAQ. The CDR3 length is 15 residues. Trimming shortened V by 3 bases and J by 1 base, and 12 bases separated the two germline ends. The CDR3 coding sequence is TGTGCCAGCAGCTTTGCGGGGGCGAATAACTATGGCTACACCTTC. Residues: CASSFAGANNYGYTF.

This clone occurred once. The rearrangement uses TRBV7-2 and TRBJ2-2, with TRBD2 identical over 9 bases. CDR3 size: 15 residues. J lost 11 bases, V lost 5 bases, and 12 bases had no gene match. Germline CDR1 and CDR2: SGHTA and FQGNSA. CDR3 protein: CASSPGGRAQAELFF. Written as DNA, the CDR3 is TGTGCCAGCAGCCCCGGCGGGAGGGCGCAAGCTGAGCTGTTTTTT.

The genes are TRBV4-1 and TRBJ1-1, with 8 bases fitting TRBD1. Germline V gene sequence: CDR1 MGHRA, CDR2 YSYEKL. The CDR3 is 15 residues long. With V trimmed by 4 bases and J by 1 base, 5 bases remained unmatched. The CDR3 here is CASSPTGTGNTEAFF. The CDR3 nucleotides are TGCGCCAGCAGCCCGACCGGGACAGGGAACACTGAAGCTTTCTTT.

This chain uses TRBV14 with TRBJ2-5; D ambiguous. Trimming cost V 1 base and J 1 base, with 10 bases left between them. This CDR3 is built from 15 residues. CDR1 is SGHDN, CDR2 FVKESK, per germline. CDR3 sequence: CASSQVSPSQETQYF. The CDR3, as DNA: TGTGCCAGCAGCCAAGTTTCTCCGAGCCAAGAGACCCAGTACTTC.

The chain couples TRBV6-6 to TRBJ1-4; D is perhaps TRBD1 (6 bases). The CDR3 runs to 15 residues. V dropped 2 bases and J dropped 1 base, with 8 bases sitting between them. CDR1 MNHNY and CDR2 SVGAGI come from the germline V gene (reference sequence). Here the CDR3 reads CASSYAQGTNEKLFF. The CDR3, as DNA: TGTGCCAGCAGTTACGCACAGGGAACTAATGAAAAACTGTTTTTT.

This clone came up once. The rearrangement joins TRBV5-5 to TRBJ2-7; D possibly corresponds to TRBD2 (5 bases). Germline V lookup: CDR1 SGHKS, CDR2 YYEKEE (reference sequence). V lost 0 bases and J lost 2, with 9 bases in between. CDR3 length: 14 residues. In DNA form, the CDR3 reads TGTGCCAGCAGCTTGGGGACTGGGACCTACGAGCAGTACTTC. The encoded protein is CASSLGTGTYEQYF.

This rearrangement joins TRBV10-3 to TRBJ1-1; D may be TRBD1 (5 bases). Germline CDR1 reads ENHRY; CDR2 reads SYGVKD. The CDR3 contains 14 residues. The V end lost 2 bases, the J end lost 7 bases, and 14 bases lay between the germline ends. CDR3: CAISEKVVGGEAFF. Here the CDR3 DNA reads TGTGCCATCAGTGAGAAGGTCGTGGGGGGTGAAGCTTTCTTT.

The rearrangement uses TRBV7-6 and TRBJ1-1; D possibly corresponds to TRBD1 (6 bases). Germline V gene lookup returns CDR1 SGHVS and CDR2 FNYEAQ. V was clipped by 6 bases and J by 1 base, with 12 bases between them. The CDR3 is 14 amino acids. CDR3 residues: CASSYGTPNTEAFF. In nucleotides, the CDR3 is TGTGCCAGCAGTTATGGGACACCGAACACTGAAGCTTTCTTT.

The chain recombines TRBV25-1 with TRBJ1-3, with TRBD1 matching 7 bases. The CDR3 is 15 residues long. The germline V gene encodes CDR1 MGHDK and CDR2 SYGVNS. The V and J ends lost 6 bases and 4 bases, in that order; junction bases with no gene match: 9. The CDR3 sequence is CASSPDRVAGNTIYF. In DNA form, the CDR3 reads TGTGCCAGCAGCCCCGACAGGGTTGCGGGAAACACCATATATTTT.

The rearrangement joins TRBV3-1 (or the pseudogene TRBV3-2) to TRBJ2-5; 7 nucleotides align to TRBD2. Losses at the gene ends were 3 bases for V and 5 bases for J; bases not matched to a gene: 15. The CDR3 has 17 residues. The germline V gene encodes CDR1 LGHDT and CDR2 YNNKEL (reference sequence). The chain's CDR3 is CASSHFPGPTGGETQYF. As DNA, the CDR3 is TGTGCCAGCAGCCACTTCCCCGGGCCTACCGGGGGGGAGACCCAGTACTTC.

The chain carries TRBV25-1 and TRBJ1-1, with D possibly being TRBD1 (5 bases). CDR1 MGHDK and CDR2 SYGVNS come from the germline V gene. V lost 6 bases to trimming and J lost 5 bases, with 16 bases between them. The CDR3 has 14 residues. The CDR3 nucleotides are TGTGCCAGCAGACCGCTCGGGGGGGGGACTGAAGCTTTCTTT. Translating it yields CASRPLGGGTEAFF.

This clone was seen a handful of times. This rearrangement joins TRBV4-3 to TRBJ1-6; D perhaps matches TRBD1 (5 bases). CDR1 is LGHNA, CDR2 YSLEER, per germline. Trimming shortened V by 4 bases and J by 9 bases, and 10 bases separated the two germline ends. The CDR3 is made up of 13 amino acids. CDR3 DNA: TGCGCCAGCAGCCGGGGCCGCGGTTCACCCCTCCACTTT. Translation: CASSRGRGSPLHF.